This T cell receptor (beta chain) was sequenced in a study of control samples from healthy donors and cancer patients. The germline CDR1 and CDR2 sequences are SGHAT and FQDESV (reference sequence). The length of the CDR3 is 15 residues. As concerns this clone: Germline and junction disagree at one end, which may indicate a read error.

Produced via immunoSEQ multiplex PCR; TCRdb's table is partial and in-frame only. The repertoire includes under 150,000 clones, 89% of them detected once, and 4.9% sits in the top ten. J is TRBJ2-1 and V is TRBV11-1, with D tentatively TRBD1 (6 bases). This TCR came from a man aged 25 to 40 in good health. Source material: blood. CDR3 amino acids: CASSQRDTAYNEQFF. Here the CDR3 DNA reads TGTGCTAGCAGCCAACGGGACACAGCATACAATGAGCAGTTCTTC. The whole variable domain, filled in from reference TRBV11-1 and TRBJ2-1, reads EAEVAQSPRYKITEKSQAVAFWCDPISGHATLYWYRQILGQGPELLVQFQDESVVDDSQLPKDRFSAERLKGVDSTLKIQPAELGDSAMYLCASSQRDTAYNEQFFGPGTRLTVL.